Described below is a single T cell receptor (beta chain) sequence and its context. The antigen is undetermined. The junction had 8 bases not matched to a gene; V was cut back by 4 bases and J by 4 bases. Germline CDR1 reads MGHRA; CDR2 reads YSYEKL. The CDR3 has 16 residues. This entry belongs to a study of T cells in tuberculosis. Generated by immunoSEQ multiplex PCR, the TCRdb table keeps only in-frame clones and is missing some. The data contain 33,000 or so clones, nearly 95% of them seen just once; the ten biggest clones take up roughly 6.4%. Whole-study results and caveats: Active tuberculosis alpha repertoires lay closer to GMM-specific TCRs than controls'. Shorter CDR3-alpha in active tuberculosis partly drove smaller distances. Selection depended on which cryopreserved specimens were available.

The sequence derives from a donor between 10 and 29 years old with latent tuberculosis or without tuberculosis infection. Sequenced: PBMCs. The chain is built from TRBV4-1 and TRBJ1-1, with 11 bases matching TRBD1. CDR3 nucleotides: TGCGCCAGCAGCCTCTACGGACAGGGGGCGCCCACTGAAGCTTTCTTT. Amino acids: CASSLYGQGAPTEAFF.